The 19 T cell receptor beta chains given below trace back to one sample, sequenced in a study of T cells in Graves' hyperthyroidism and ophthalmopathy. TCR beta CDR3 regions were amplified from RNA transcripts. An initial round of RT-PCR targeting the TCR CDR3 relied on the HTBI primer set. TCRdb re-derived calls from the multiplex PCR reads in MiXCR, one entry per CDR3 protein. Of 500,000 to 750,000 distinct CDR3 sequences detected, 15% to 18% appear once; the ten largest clones hold about 7%. Sequencing input: blood. Receptors originate from a woman in her 30s with Graves' hyperthyroidism.

This clonotype was picked up many times. This rearrangement joins TRBV10-1 to TRBJ2-7; 11 nucleotides line up with TRBD2. V lost 5 bases, J lost 1 base, and 4 bases stayed unmatched. CDR3 length equals 15 residues. Germline CDR1 reads WNHNN; CDR2 reads SYGVQD (reference sequence). The chain's CDR3 is CASSTSGSGSYEQYF. CDR3 sequence (DNA): TGCGCCAGCAGTACTAGCGGGAGTGGGTCCTACGAGCAGTACTTC.

The chain carries TRBV2 and TRBJ1-2; D might be TRBD1 (6 bases). Germline CDR1 and CDR2: SNHLY and FYNNEI. This CDR3 is 12 amino acids long. The V gene lost 4 bases and the J gene lost 10 bases, with 13 bases spanning the gap. The CDR3: CASSGGTPSYTF. For the CDR3, the DNA is TGTGCCAGCAGTGGCGGGACACCATCCTACACCTTC.

This clonotype has at least ten counts. The rearrangement links TRBV3-1 to TRBJ1-2; the D gene is possibly TRBD1 (6 bases). This CDR3 is built from 15 residues. The germline gives CDR1 LGHDT, CDR2 YNNKEL (reference sequence). V shed 4 bases and J shed 2 bases, with 14 bases lying between them. For the CDR3, the DNA is TGTGCCAGCAGCCGCCGGGACACCTTGAACTATGGCTACACCTTC. Amino acids: CASSRRDTLNYGYTF.

This clonotype was found many times. The chain couples TRBV20-1 to TRBJ2-1; D possibly corresponds to TRBD2 (6 bases). Germline V gene sequence: CDR1 DFQATT, CDR2 SNEGSKA (reference sequence). Deletions cut 3 bases from V and 1 base from J, with 13 bases between. This CDR3 comprises 15 residues. CDR3 protein: CSASGARGSYNEQFF. CDR3 DNA: TGCAGTGCTAGCGGGGCACGGGGGTCCTACAATGAGCAGTTCTTC.

This clonotype has just a few counts. The CDR3 spells CASSPPDRNMNTEAFF. DNA of the CDR3: TGTGCCAGCTCACCACCGGACAGAAATATGAACACTGAAGCTTTCTTT. V and J are TRBV18 and TRBJ1-1, with D possibly TRBD1 on 6 matching bases. The V end was cut by 0 bases, the J end by 0 bases, with 11 bases between. The CDR3 is 16 amino acids. The germline V gene encodes CDR1 KGHSH and CDR2 LQKENI.

The chain carries TRBV12-3 or TRBV12-4 and TRBJ2-1; TRBD2 matches at 8 bases. This CDR3 is 17 amino acids long. J gave up 8 bases and V 10 bases, and 22 bases lay outside the gene matches. The CDR3 DNA follows: TGTGCCATCAAATCAGGGGCAGCGGCCCCAGCGGGGGATGAGCAGTTCTTC. This codes for CAIKSGAAAPAGDEQFF.

This clonotype was detected many times. The chain has TRBV11-2 and TRBJ1-4; 7 nucleotides line up with TRBD1. From germline, CDR1 is SGHAT and CDR2 FQNNGV. V lost 5 bases, J lost 4 bases, and 4 bases stayed unmatched. The CDR3 sequence is 14 residues long. The CDR3 here is CASSPTGVNEKLFF. CDR3 coding DNA: TGTGCCAGCAGCCCAACAGGGGTTAATGAAAAACTGTTTTTT.

This clonotype was detected ten times or more. The chain has TRBV7-9 and TRBJ2-5; 8 positions match TRBD2. CDR3 length: 14 amino acids. V lost 5 bases to trimming and J lost 5 bases; unmatched junction nucleotides: 7. Per germline, CDR1 SEHNR and CDR2 FQNEAQ (reference sequence). The CDR3 DNA sequence: TGTGCCAGCAGCCCCAGCGGGAGTGAGGAGACCCAGTACTTC. It yields the protein CASSPSGSEETQYF.

As for this clonotype: One base away lies a much larger clone, so this may be a sequencing read error. For the CDR3, the DNA is TGTGCCGGTAGTAAACTAGGACAGAATATAGGCAATGAGCAGTTCTTC. Translation: CAGSKLGQNIGNEQFF. This chain uses TRBV19 with TRBJ2-1; TRBD1 is a possible D gene (6 bases). The germline CDR1 and CDR2 sequences are LNHDA and SQIVND (reference sequence). The CDR3 sequence is 16 residues long.

The chain joins TRBV14 to TRBJ1-2; weak D call: TRBD1 (5 bases). CDR1 and CDR2 from the germline V gene are SGHDN and FVKESK. The CDR3 consists of 13 residues. Trimming shortened V by 6 bases and J by 3 bases, and 11 bases separated the two germline ends. CDR3 residues: CASSQDKYYGYTF. The DNA for the CDR3 is TGTGCCAGCAGTCAGGACAAGTACTATGGCTACACCTTC.

This clonotype was detected ten times or more. The chain uses TRBV11-2 and TRBJ2-6, with D possibly being TRBD2 (5 bases). Between the trimmed V and J ends, which lost 1 base and 1 base, there was a span of 5 bases. Per the germline V gene, CDR1 is SGHAT and CDR2 is FQNNGV. This CDR3 contains 15 residues. The DNA of the CDR3 is TGTGCCAGCAGCTTAGTAGCGTCTGGGGCCAACGTCCTGACTTTC. Translated, it gives CASSLVASGANVLTF.

This clonotype was seen ten or more times. The V gene is TRBV29-1, the J gene TRBJ2-7; the match to TRBD2 covers 11 bases. CDR3 length: 13 amino acids. Germline V gene lookup returns CDR1 SQVTM and CDR2 ANQGSEA. J was trimmed by 3 bases and V by 5 bases; bases with no gene match: 3. CDR3 region: CSVIAGGVYEQYF. CDR3 DNA: TGCAGCGTTATAGCGGGAGGGGTCTACGAGCAGTACTTC.

The genes are TRBV29-1 and TRBJ1-1; D is unclear. Trimming shortened V by 6 bases and J by 4 bases, and 18 bases separated the two germline ends. The germline gives CDR1 SQVTM, CDR2 ANQGSEA. This CDR3 comprises 14 residues. In DNA form, the CDR3 reads TGCAGCGTCAGAGGTCCCGGGAGGACCACTGAAGCTTTCTTT. Its protein product is CSVRGPGRTTEAFF.

In this sample, this clonotype turned up many times. The chain joins TRBV2 to TRBJ1-1; D is uncertain. The V gene lost 6 bases and the J gene lost 10 bases, with 18 bases spanning the gap. The CDR3 runs 13 residues. The germline V gene has CDR1 SNHLY and CDR2 FYNNEI. The chain's CDR3 is CASSLDGPAAAFF. The CDR3 bases are TGTGCCAGCAGCCTCGATGGCCCTGCTGCAGCTTTCTTT.

The rearrangement uses TRBV12-3 or TRBV12-4 and TRBJ1-6; D possibly corresponds to TRBD1 (5 bases). This CDR3 has 15 residues. The V and J ends lost 3 bases and 6 bases respectively, with 12 bases between them. The CDR3 region is CASSFSGEGNSPLHF. The CDR3, as DNA: TGTGCCAGCAGTTTCTCGGGGGAAGGTAATTCACCCCTCCACTTT.

The chain couples TRBV29-1 to TRBJ1-1, with TRBD1 matching 12 bases. There are 15 residues in the CDR3. V dropped 7 bases and J dropped 3; count of bases not matched to a gene: 9. Looked up from germline, CDR1 is SQVTM and CDR2 is ANQGSEA. As DNA, the CDR3 is TGCAGCGCTTATGGGGACAGGGGGCTGGACACTGAAGCTTTCTTT. It codes for CSAYGDRGLDTEAFF.

This clonotype occurred a few times. V is TRBV6-2 or TRBV6-3 and J is TRBJ2-3; the D gene is possibly TRBD2 (6 bases). Germline CDR1 and CDR2: MNHEY and SVGEGT. Trimming took 7 bases from V and 0 from J, leaving 14 bases between them. The CDR3 contains 15 residues. The CDR3 is CASNNVAESTDTQYF. The CDR3 DNA is TGTGCCAGCAATAATGTAGCGGAGAGCACAGATACGCAGTATTTT.

CDR3: CASSLGLAGGSWKSYEQYF. In nucleotides, the CDR3 is TGCGCCAGCAGCTTGGGCCTAGCGGGAGGTAGCTGGAAGTCCTACGAGCAGTACTTC. The chain uses TRBV5-1 and TRBJ2-7; 11 bases agree with TRBD2. The CDR3 covers 19 residues. The ends lost 0 bases at V and 1 base at J; junction bases unmatched: 12. Germline CDR1 is SGHRS and CDR2 is YFSETQ.

The gene calls are TRBV11-2 and TRBJ1-2; 8 positions match TRBD1. Unmatched junction bases numbered 3, after V lost 1 base and J lost 5 bases. The V gene's germline CDR1 is SGHAT and CDR2 FQNNGV. The CDR3 has 14 residues. The CDR3: CASSLAGGIYGYTF. As DNA, the CDR3 is TGTGCCAGCAGCTTAGCAGGGGGCATTTATGGCTACACCTTC.